These 11 T cell receptor beta chains share one sample of origin, sequenced in a study of glioma-infiltrating T cells. Amplification of TCR alpha and beta CDR3 regions from RNA used iRepertoire nested multiplex PCR. One entry per CDR3 protein results from TCRdb running MiXCR on the multiplex PCR reads. The table lists 100,000 to 150,000 distinct CDR3 sequences, approximately 23% of them singletons, with over 12% in the top ten. Sequencing used glioma tissue, nonneoplastic brain tissue, or PBMCs (not recorded which). The source is a human donor with low-grade glioma or glioblastoma, undergoing nonglioma brain surgery, or in good health (not recorded which).

A note on this clonotype: Being one base from a much bigger clone, this may be a read error. CDR3 loop: CAYEQGDKETQYF. For the CDR3, the DNA is TGTGCTTACGAGCAAGGGGATAAGGAGACCCAGTACTTC. V gene TRBV28 combines with J gene TRBJ2-5; perhaps TRBD1 as D (5 bases). The germline V gene encodes CDR1 MDHEN and CDR2 SYDVKM. This CDR3 region has 13 residues.

The V call is TRBV4-1, the J call TRBJ2-5, with D perhaps TRBD1 (6 bases). The V gene lost 0 bases and the J gene lost 7 bases, with 15 bases spanning the gap. From germline, CDR1 is MGHRA and CDR2 YSYEKL. The CDR3 contains 15 residues. The CDR3 sequence is CASSQDFSGAGTQYF. CDR3 nucleotides: TGCGCCAGCAGCCAAGATTTTTCAGGGGCAGGGACCCAGTACTTC.

As for this clonotype: One base away lies a much larger clone, so this may be a sequencing read error. The DNA of the CDR3 is TGCAGTGCTACACGATCAGGAGGGGAGGCCTACACTGAAGCTTTCTTT. This sequence encodes CSATRSGGEAYTEAFF. The chain has TRBV20-1 and TRBJ1-1, with a possible D match to TRBD1 (5 bases). The CDR3 sequence is 16 residues long. The germline V gene has CDR1 DFQATT and CDR2 SNEGSKA (reference sequence). The ends were cut back, 4 bases at V and 3 bases at J, with 21 bases in the middle.

Ten or more counts support this clonotype. This sequence joins TRBV7-8 and TRBJ2-3; no firm D call. With 1 base removed from V and 2 bases from J, the gap between germline ends came to 13 bases. This CDR3 spans 16 amino acids. CDR1 and CDR2 (germline): SGHVS, FQNEAQ. CDR3 loop: CASSLDRPVPTDTQYF. The CDR3 DNA follows: TGTGCCAGCAGCTTAGATCGGCCGGTACCCACAGATACGCAGTATTTT.

This clonotype was detected ten times or more. The rearrangement joins TRBV20-1 to TRBJ2-7; maybe TRBD1 (6 bases). The germline V gene has CDR1 DFQATT and CDR2 SNEGSKA (reference sequence). The CDR3 spans 15 residues. Trimming pared 1 base from V and 6 bases from J, leaving 19 bases between. CDR3: CSARGLRDTVGEQYF. The CDR3 region has the DNA TGCAGTGCTAGAGGTCTCCGGGACACGGTGGGCGAGCAGTACTTC.

This clonotype has a handful of counts. This chain connects TRBV5-4 to TRBJ1-2; TRBD1 matches 8 bases. The ends lost 5 bases at V and 1 base at J; junction bases unmatched: 4. The V gene's germline CDR1 is SGHNT and CDR2 YYREEE (reference sequence). CDR3 length: 14 amino acids. The CDR3 reads CASRTTGGNYGYTF. CDR3 nucleotides: TGTGCCAGCAGAACCACAGGGGGTAACTATGGCTACACCTTC.

On this clonotype itself: An end of the junction does not agree with germline; a read error may underlie this. The chain uses TRBV27 and TRBJ1-1; a weak D match, TRBD1 (6 bases). The CDR3 totals 13 residues. Germline CDR1 reads MNHEY; CDR2 reads SMNVEV (reference sequence). The CDR3 nucleotides are TGTGCCGGCACTAGACAGGCACCACCTGAAGCTCTCTTT. It translates to CAGTRQAPPEALF.

This clonotype was seen at least ten times. The V and J genes are TRBV4-3 and TRBJ1-5, with D perhaps matching TRBD1 (5 bases). The germline V gene encodes CDR1 LGHNA and CDR2 YSLEER. The germline V and J ends were trimmed by 1 base and 5 bases, with 15 bases remaining between them. The CDR3 has 16 amino acids. This CDR3 reads CASSQGWGDSYQPQHF. As DNA, the CDR3 is TGCGCCAGCAGCCAAGGTTGGGGGGACTCTTATCAGCCCCAGCATTTT.

There are many counts of this clonotype. The chain is built from TRBV6-1 and TRBJ2-7; 9 bases are shared with TRBD1. This CDR3 is 15 amino acids long. Germline V gene sequence: CDR1 MNHNS, CDR2 SASEGT. Trimming removed 6 bases from V and 7 bases from J; junction bases left unmatched: 13. CDR3 loop: CASSRFNTGGGEQYF. CDR3 in DNA: TGTGCCAGCAGCCGGTTCAATACAGGGGGCGGAGAGCAGTACTTC.

The chain joins TRBV14 to TRBJ1-2; TRBD1 might be the D (5 bases). The V end was cut by 4 bases, the J end by 3 bases, with 12 bases between. Germline V gene lookup returns CDR1 SGHDN and CDR2 FVKESK. CDR3 size: 14 residues. The CDR3 DNA sequence: TGTGCCAGCAGCCGAGATGGGACCCACTATGGCTACACCTTC. Protein: CASSRDGTHYGYTF.

The sample holds many counts of this clonotype. The J gene is TRBJ2-5, the V gene TRBV6-2 or TRBV6-3; no clear D. V lost 4 bases and J 5 bases, leaving 11 bases between the germline ends. Germline V gene sequence: CDR1 MNHEY, CDR2 SVGEGT. The CDR3 length is 13 residues. The CDR3 sequence: CASSLGFAETQYF. The CDR3 DNA follows: TGTGCCAGCAGTTTGGGCTTCGCGGAGACCCAGTACTTC.